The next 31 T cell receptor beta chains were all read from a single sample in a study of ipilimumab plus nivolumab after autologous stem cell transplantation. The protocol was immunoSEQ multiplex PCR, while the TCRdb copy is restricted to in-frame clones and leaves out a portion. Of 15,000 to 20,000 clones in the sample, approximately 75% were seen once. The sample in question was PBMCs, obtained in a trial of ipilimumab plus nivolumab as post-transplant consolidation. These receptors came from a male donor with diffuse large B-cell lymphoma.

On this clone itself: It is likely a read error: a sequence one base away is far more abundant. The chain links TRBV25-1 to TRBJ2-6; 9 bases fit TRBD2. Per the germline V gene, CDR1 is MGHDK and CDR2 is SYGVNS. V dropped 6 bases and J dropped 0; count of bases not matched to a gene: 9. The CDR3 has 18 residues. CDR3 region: CASSAGGQVNSGANVLTF. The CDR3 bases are TGTGCCAGCAGCGCGGGGGGGCAGGTAAACTCTGGGGCCAACGTCCTGACTTTC. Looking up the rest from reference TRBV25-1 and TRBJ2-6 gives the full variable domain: EADIYQTPRYLVIGTGKKITLECSQTMGHDKMYWYQQDPGMELHLIHYSYGVNSTEKGDLSSESTVSRIRTEHFPLTLESARPSHTSQYLCASSAGGQVNSGANVLTFGAGSRLTVL.

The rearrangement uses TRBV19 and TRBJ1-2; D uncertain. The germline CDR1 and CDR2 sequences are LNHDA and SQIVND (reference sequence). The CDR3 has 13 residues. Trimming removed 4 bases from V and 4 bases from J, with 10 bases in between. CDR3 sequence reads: CASSTLGGYGYTF. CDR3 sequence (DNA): TGTGCCAGTAGTACCCTCGGTGGCTATGGCTACACCTTC.

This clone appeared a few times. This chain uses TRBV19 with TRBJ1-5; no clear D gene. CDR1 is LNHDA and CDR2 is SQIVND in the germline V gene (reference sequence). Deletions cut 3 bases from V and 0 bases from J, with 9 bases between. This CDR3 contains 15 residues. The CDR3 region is CASSMSDGSNQPQHF. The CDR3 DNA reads TGTGCCAGTAGTATGTCGGACGGTAGCAATCAGCCCCAGCATTTT.

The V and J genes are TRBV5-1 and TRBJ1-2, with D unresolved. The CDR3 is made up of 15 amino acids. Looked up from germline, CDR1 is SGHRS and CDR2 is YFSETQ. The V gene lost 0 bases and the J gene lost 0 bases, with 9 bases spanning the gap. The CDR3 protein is CASSLEPRANYGYTF. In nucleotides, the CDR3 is TGCGCCAGCAGCTTGGAACCCCGAGCTAACTATGGCTACACCTTC.

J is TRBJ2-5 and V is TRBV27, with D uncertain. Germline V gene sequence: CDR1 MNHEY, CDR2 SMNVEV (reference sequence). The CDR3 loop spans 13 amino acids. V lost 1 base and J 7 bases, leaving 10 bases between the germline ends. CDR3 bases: TGTGCCAGCAGTTTATTGGGAACGGGGACCCAGTACTTC. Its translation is CASSLLGTGTQYF.

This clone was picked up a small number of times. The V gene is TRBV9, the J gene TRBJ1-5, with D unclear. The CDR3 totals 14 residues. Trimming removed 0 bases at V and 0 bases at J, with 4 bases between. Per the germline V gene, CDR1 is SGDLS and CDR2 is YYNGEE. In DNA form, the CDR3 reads TGTGCCAGCAGCGTAGGTGGTAGCAATCAGCCCCAGCATTTT. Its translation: CASSVGGSNQPQHF.

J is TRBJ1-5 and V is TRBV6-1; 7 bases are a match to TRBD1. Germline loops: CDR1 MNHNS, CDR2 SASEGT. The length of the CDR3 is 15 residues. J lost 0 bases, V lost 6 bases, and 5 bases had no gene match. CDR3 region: CASRGTVYSNQPQHF. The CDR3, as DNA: TGTGCCAGCAGGGGGACAGTCTATAGCAATCAGCCCCAGCATTTT.

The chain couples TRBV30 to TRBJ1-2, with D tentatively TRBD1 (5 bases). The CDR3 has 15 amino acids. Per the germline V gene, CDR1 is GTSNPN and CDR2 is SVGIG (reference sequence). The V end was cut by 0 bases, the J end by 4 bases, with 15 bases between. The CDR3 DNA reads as TGTGCCTGGAGTGTACCCCAATGGGGGGGCTATGGCTACACCTTC. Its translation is CAWSVPQWGGYGYTF.

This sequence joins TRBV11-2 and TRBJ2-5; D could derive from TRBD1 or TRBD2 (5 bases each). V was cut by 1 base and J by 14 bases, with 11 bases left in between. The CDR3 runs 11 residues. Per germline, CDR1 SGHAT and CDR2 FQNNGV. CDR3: CASSLGGTHYF. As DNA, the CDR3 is TGTGCCAGCAGCTTAGGAGGGACGCATTACTTC.

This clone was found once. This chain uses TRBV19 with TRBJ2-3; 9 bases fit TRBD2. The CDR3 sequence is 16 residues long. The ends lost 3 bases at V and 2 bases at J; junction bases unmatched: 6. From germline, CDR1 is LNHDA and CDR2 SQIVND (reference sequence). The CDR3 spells CASSIVLAGTTDTQYF. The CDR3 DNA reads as TGTGCCAGTAGTATCGTGCTAGCGGGGACCACAGATACGCAGTATTTT.

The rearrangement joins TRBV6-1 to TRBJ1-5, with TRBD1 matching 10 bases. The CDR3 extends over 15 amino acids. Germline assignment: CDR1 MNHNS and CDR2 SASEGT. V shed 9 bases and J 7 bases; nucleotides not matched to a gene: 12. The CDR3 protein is CASKTGGGARQPQHF. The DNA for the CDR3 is TGTGCCAGTAAGACAGGGGGCGGTGCGAGACAGCCCCAGCATTTT.

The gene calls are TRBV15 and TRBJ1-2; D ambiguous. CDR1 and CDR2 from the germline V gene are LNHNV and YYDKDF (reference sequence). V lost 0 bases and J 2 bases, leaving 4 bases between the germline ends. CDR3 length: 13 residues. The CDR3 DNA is TGTGCCACCAGCAGAGACCAGAACTATGGCTACACCTTC. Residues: CATSRDQNYGYTF.

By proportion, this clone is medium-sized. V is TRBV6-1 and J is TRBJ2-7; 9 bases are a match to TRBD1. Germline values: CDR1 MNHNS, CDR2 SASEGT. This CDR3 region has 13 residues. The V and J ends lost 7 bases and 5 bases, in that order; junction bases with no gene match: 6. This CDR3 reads CASTGTGLHEQYF. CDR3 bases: TGTGCCAGCACGGGGACAGGGCTACACGAGCAGTACTTC.

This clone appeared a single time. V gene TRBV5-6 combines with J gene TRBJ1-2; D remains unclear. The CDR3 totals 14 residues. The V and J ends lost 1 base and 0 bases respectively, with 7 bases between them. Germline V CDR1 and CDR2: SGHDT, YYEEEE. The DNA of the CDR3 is TGTGCCAGCAGCTTGCGGAATCCTAACTATGGCTACACCTTC. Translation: CASSLRNPNYGYTF.

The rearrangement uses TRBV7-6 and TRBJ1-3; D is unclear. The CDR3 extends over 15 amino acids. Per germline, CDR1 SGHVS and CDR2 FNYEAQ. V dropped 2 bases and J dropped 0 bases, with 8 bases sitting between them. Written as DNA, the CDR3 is TGTGCCAGCAGCTTATCACGCAGCTCTGGAAACACCATATATTTT. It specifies CASSLSRSSGNTIYF. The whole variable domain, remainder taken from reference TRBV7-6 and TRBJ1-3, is GAGVSQSPRYKVTKRGQDVALRCDPISGHVSLYWYRQALGQGPEFLTYFNYEAQQDKSGLPNDRFSAERPEGSISTLTIQRTEQRDSAMYRCASSLSRSSGNTIYFGEGSWLTVV.

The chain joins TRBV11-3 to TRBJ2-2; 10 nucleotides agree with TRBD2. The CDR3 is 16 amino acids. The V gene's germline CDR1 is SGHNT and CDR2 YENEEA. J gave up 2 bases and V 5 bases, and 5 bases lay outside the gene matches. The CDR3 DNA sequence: TGTGCCAGCAGCCCTACTAGCGGGGCCAACACCGGGGAGCTGTTTTTT. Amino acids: CASSPTSGANTGELFF.

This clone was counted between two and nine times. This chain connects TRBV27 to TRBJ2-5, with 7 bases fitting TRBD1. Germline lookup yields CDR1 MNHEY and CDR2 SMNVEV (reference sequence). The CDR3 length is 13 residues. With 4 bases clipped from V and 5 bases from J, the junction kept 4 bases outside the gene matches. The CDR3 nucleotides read TGTGCCAGCAGTTCACAGGGGCACGAGACCCAGTACTTC. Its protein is CASSSQGHETQYF.

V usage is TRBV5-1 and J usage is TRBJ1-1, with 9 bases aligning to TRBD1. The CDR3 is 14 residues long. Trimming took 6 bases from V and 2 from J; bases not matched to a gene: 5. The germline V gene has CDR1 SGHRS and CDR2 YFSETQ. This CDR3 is CASTWDRANTEAFF. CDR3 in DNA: TGCGCCAGCACTTGGGACAGGGCCAACACTGAAGCTTTCTTT.

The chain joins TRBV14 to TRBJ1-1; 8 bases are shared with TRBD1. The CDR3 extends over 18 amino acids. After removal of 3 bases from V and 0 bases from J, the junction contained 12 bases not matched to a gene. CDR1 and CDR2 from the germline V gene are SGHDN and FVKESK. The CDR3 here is CASSQRSGTGGVNTEAFF. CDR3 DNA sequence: TGTGCCAGCAGCCAGAGGAGTGGCACAGGGGGGGTGAACACTGAAGCTTTCTTT. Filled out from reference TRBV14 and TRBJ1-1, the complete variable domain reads EAGVTQFPSHSVIEKGQTVTLRCDPISGHDNLYWYRRVMGKEIKFLLHFVKESKQDESGMPNNRFLAERTGGTYSTLKVQPAELEDSGVYFCASSQRSGTGGVNTEAFFGQGTRLTVV.

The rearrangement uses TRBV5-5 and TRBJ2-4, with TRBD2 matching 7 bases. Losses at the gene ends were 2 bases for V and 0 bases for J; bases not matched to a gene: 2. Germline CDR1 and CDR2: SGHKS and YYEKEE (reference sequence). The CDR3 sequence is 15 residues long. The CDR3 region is CASSLSSGAKNIQYF. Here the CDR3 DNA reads TGTGCCAGCAGCTTATCTAGCGGAGCCAAAAACATTCAGTACTTC.

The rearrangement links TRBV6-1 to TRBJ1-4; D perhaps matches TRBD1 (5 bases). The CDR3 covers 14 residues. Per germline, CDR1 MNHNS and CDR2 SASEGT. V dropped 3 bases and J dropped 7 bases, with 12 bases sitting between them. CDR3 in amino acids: CASSDGGAIEKLFF. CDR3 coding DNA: TGTGCCAGCAGTGACGGCGGGGCGATTGAAAAACTGTTTTTT.

This CDR3 reads CASSLRQIGGGTEAFF. The CDR3 region has the DNA TGTGCCAGCAGTTTACGACAAATCGGAGGGGGCACTGAAGCTTTCTTT. V and J are TRBV27 and TRBJ1-1; a weak D match, TRBD1 (6 bases). The CDR3 extends over 16 amino acids. Germline CDR1 and CDR2: MNHEY and SMNVEV (reference sequence). The V and J ends lost 2 bases and 4 bases respectively, with 17 bases between them.

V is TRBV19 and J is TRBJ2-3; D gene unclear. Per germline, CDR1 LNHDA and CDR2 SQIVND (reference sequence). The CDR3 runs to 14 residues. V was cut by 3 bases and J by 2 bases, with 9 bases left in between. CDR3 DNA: TGTGCCAGTAGTATCTTGCTACTCACAGATACGCAGTATTTT. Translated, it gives CASSILLLTDTQYF.

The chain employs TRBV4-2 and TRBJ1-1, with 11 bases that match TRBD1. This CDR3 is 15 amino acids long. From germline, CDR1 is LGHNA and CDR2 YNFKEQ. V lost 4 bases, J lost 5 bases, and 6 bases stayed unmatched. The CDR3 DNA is TGTGCCAGCAGCCCTGGACAGGGGGCAGGTACTGAAGCTTTCTTT. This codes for CASSPGQGAGTEAFF.

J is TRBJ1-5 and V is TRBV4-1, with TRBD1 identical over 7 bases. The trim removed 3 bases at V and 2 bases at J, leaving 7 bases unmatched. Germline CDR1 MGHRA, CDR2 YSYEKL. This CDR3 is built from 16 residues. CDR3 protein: CASSQKVDRGNQPQHF. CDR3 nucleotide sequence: TGCGCCAGCAGCCAGAAAGTCGACAGGGGCAATCAGCCCCAGCATTTT.

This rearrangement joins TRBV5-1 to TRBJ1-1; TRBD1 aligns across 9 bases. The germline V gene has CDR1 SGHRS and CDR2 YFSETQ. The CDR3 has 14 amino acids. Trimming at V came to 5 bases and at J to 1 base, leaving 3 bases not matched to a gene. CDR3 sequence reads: CASRGQGSNTEAFF. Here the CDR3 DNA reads TGCGCCAGCAGGGGACAGGGCTCGAACACTGAAGCTTTCTTT.

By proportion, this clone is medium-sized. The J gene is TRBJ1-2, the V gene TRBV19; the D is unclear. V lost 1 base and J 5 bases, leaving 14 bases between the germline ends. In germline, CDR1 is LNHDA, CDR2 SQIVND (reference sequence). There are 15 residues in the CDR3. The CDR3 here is CASSIVGVEEYGYTF. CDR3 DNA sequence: TGTGCCAGTAGTATAGTTGGGGTGGAGGAGTATGGCTACACCTTC.

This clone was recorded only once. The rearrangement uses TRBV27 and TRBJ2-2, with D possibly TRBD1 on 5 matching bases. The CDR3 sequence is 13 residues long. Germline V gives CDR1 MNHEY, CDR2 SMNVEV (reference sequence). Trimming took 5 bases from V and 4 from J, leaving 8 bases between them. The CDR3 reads CASSLRGTGELFF. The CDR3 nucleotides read TGTGCCAGCAGTCTTAGGGGCACCGGGGAGCTGTTTTTT.

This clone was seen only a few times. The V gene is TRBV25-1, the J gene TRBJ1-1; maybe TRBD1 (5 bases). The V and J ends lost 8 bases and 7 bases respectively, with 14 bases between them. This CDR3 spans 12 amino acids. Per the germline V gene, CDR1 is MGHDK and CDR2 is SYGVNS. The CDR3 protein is CASQKAGNEAFF. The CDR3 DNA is TGTGCCAGCCAAAAGGCAGGGAATGAAGCTTTCTTT.

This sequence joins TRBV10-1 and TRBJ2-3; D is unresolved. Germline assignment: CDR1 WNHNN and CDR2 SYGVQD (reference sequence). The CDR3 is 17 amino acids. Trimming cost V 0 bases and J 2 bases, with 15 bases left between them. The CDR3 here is CASSESSAGLTTDTQYF. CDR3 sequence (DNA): TGCGCCAGCAGTGAGTCGTCTGCAGGCCTAACCACAGATACGCAGTATTTT.

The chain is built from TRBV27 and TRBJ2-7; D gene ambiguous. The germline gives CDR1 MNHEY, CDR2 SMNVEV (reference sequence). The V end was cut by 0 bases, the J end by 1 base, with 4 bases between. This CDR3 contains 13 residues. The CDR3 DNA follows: TGTGCCAGCAGTTTATCGTGGTCCTACGAGCAGTACTTC. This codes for CASSLSWSYEQYF.